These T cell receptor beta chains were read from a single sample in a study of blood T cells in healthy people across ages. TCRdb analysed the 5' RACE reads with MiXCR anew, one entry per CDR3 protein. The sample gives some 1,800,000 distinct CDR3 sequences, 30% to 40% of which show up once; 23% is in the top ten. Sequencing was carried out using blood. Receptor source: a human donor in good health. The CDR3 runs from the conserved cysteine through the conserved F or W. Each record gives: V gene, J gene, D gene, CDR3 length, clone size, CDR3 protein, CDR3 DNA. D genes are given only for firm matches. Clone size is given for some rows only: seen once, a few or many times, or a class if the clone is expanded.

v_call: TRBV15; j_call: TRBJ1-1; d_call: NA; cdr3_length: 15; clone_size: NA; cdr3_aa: CATKLDRFMNTEAFF; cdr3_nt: TGTGCCACCAAATTGGACCGGTTTATGAACACTGAAGCTTTCTTT
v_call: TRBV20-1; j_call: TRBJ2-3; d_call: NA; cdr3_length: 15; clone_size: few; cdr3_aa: CSAREGGAWPDTQYF; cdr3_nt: TGCAGTGCTAGAGAGGGTGGGGCTTGGCCAGATACGCAGTATTTT
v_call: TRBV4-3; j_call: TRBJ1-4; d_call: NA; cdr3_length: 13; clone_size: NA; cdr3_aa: CASSQEAGEKLFF; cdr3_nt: TGCGCCAGCAGCCAAGAGGCGGGCGAAAAACTGTTTTTT
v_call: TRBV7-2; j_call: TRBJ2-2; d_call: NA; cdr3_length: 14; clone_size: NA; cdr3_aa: CASSLVDGAGELFF; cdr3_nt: TGTGCCAGCAGCTTGGTGGACGGGGCCGGGGAGCTGTTTTTT
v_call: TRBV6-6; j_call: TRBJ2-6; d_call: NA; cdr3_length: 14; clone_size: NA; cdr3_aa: CASSPRAGANVRTF; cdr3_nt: TGTGCCAGCAGCCCACGGGCTGGGGCCAACGTCCGGACTTTC
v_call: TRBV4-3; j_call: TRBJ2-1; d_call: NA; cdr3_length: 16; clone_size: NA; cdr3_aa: CASSQDRSQGYNEQFF; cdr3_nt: TGCGCCAGCAGCCAAGATAGGAGTCAGGGCTACAATGAGCAGTTCTTC
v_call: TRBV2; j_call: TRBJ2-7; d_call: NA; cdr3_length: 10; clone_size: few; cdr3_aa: CASSDLEQYF; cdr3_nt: TGTGCCAGCAGTGATCTCGAGCAGTACTTC
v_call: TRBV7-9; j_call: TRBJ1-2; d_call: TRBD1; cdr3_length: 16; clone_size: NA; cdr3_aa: CASSLRDRGPYYGYTF; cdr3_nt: TGTGCCAGCAGCCTCCGGGACAGGGGGCCGTACTATGGCTACACCTTC
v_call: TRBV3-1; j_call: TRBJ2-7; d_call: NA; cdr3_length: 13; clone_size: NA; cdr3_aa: CASSQRGEYEQYF; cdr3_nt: TGTGCCAGCAGCCAGCGTGGGGAGTACGAGCAGTACTTC
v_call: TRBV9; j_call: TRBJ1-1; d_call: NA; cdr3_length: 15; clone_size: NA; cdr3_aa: CASSVDLGGNTEAFF; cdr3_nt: TGTGCCAGCAGCGTAGATTTGGGGGGGAACACTGAAGCTTTCTTT
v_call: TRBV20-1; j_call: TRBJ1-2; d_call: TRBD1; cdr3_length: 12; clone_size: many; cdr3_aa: CSAPQGDYGYTF; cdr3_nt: TGCAGTGCTCCACAGGGGGACTATGGCTACACCTTC
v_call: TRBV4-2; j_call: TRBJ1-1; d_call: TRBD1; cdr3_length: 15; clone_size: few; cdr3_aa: CASKRDRGRSTEAFF; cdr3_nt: TGTGCCAGCAAAAGGGACAGGGGGCGGAGCACTGAAGCTTTCTTT
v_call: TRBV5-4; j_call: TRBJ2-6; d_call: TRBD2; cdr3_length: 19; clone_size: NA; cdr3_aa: CASSSIPGLAAPGANVLTF; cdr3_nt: TGTGCCAGCAGCTCTATACCGGGACTAGCGGCCCCTGGGGCCAACGTCCTGACTTTC
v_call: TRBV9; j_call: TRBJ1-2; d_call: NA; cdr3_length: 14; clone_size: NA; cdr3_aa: CASSVQFGEGGYTF; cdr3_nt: TGTGCCAGCAGCGTACAGTTTGGTGAAGGCGGCTACACCTTC
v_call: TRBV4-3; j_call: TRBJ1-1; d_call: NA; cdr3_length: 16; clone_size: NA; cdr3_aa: CASSQELIRAATEAFF; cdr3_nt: TGCGCCAGCAGCCAAGAATTAATCAGGGCTGCCACCGAAGCTTTCTTT
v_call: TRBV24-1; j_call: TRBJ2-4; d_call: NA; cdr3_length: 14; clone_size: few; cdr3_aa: CATSDRIAKNIQYF; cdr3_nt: TGTGCCACCAGTGACAGAATAGCCAAAAACATTCAGTACTTC
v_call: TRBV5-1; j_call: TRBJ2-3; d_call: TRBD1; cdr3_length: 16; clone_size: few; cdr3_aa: CASSWDTGGEEDTQYF; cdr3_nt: TGCGCCAGCAGCTGGGATACAGGGGGTGAGGAAGATACGCAGTATTTT
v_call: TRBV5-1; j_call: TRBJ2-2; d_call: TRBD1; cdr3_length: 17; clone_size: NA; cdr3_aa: CASSLAETGVYTGELFF; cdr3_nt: TGCGCCAGCAGCTTGGCTGAGACAGGGGTATACACCGGGGAGCTGTTTTTT
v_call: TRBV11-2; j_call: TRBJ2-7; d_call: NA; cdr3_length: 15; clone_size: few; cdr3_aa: CASSSWLGGKNEQYF; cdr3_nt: TGTGCCAGCAGCTCATGGCTTGGGGGGAAAAACGAGCAGTACTTC
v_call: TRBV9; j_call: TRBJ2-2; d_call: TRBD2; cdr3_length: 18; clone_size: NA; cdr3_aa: CASSVEVAGTRETGELFF; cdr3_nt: TGTGCCAGCAGCGTAGAAGTTGCAGGGACTAGAGAGACCGGGGAGCTGTTTTTT
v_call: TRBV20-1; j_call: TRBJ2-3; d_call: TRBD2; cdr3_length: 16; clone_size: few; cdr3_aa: CSARRTSGGAVDTQYF; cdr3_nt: TGCAGTGCTAGAAGGACTAGCGGGGGGGCGGTAGATACGCAGTATTTT
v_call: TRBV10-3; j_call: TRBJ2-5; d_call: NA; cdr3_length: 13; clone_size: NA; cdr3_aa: CAIGTAGAETQYF; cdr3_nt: TGTGCCATCGGTACAGCCGGCGCAGAGACCCAGTACTTC
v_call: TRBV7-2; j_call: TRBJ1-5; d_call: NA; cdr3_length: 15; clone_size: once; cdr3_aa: CASSQTGGTNQPQHF; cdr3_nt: TGTGCCAGCAGCCAAACGGGAGGGACCAATCAGCCCCAGCATTTT
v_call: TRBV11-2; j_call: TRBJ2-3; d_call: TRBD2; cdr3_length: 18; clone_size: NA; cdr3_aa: CASSLVARGGRYTDTQYF; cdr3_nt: TGTGCCAGCAGCTTAGTTGCCCGCGGGGGGCGATACACAGATACGCAGTATTTT
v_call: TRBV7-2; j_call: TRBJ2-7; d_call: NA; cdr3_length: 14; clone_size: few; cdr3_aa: CASSPLGPSYEQYF; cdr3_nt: TGTGCCAGCAGCCCGCTGGGGCCCTCCTACGAGCAGTACTTC
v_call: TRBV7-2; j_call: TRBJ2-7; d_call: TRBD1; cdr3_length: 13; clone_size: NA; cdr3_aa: CASSTTGAYEQYF; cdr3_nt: TGTGCCAGCAGCACGACAGGGGCCTACGAGCAGTACTTC
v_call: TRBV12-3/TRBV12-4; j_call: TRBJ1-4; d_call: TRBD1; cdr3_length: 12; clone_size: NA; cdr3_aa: CASSNRGQEQFF; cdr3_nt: TGTGCCAGCAGCAATCGGGGACAGGAGCAGTTTTTT
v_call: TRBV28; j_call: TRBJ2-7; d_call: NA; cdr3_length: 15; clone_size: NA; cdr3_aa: CAINTRRRGFGGQYF; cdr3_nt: TGTGCCATTAACACCCGGAGACGTGGATTCGGTGGCCAGTACTTC
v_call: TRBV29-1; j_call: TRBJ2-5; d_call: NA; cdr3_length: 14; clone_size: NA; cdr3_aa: CSVSPVGSQETQYF; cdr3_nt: TGCAGCGTTTCCCCTGTGGGGTCCCAAGAGACCCAGTACTTC
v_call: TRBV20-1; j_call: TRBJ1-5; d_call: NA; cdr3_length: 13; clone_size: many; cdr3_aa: CSAHGPGNQPQHF; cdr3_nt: TGCAGTGCGCATGGGCCGGGGAACCAGCCCCAGCATTTT
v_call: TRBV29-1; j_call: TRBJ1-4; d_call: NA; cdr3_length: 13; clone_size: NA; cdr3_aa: CSAQQGSGEKLFF; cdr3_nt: TGCAGCGCACAACAGGGATCGGGTGAAAAACTGTTTTTT
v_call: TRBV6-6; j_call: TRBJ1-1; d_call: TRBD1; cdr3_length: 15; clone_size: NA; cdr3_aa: CASRPQGAQGTEAFF; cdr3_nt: TGTGCCAGCAGGCCCCAGGGGGCGCAGGGCACTGAAGCTTTCTTT
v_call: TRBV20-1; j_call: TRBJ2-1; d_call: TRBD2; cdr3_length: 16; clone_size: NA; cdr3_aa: CSARVAGGRSYNEQFF; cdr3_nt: TGCAGTGCTAGAGTAGCGGGGGGCCGTTCCTACAATGAGCAGTTCTTC
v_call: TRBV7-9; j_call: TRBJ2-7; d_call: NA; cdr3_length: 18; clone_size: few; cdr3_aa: CASSPKGGVESAHYEQYF; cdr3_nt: TGTGCCAGCAGTCCCAAAGGAGGTGTGGAATCGGCCCATTACGAGCAGTACTTC
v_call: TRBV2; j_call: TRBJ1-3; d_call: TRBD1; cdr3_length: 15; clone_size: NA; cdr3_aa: CASSEPQGTGNTIYF; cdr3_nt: TGTGCCAGCAGTGAACCACAGGGGACTGGAAACACCATATATTTT
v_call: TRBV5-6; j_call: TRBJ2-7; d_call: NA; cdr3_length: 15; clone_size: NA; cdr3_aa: CASSHDPGLPYEQYF; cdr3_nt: TGTGCCAGCAGCCATGATCCGGGTCTACCCTACGAGCAGTACTTC
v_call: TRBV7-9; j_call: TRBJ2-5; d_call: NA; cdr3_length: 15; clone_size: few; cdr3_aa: CASSPPGDGEETQYF; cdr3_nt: TGTGCCAGCAGCCCGCCGGGGGACGGTGAAGAGACCCAGTACTTC
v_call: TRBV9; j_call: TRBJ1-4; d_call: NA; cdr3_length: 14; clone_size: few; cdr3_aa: CASSEGLTNEKLFF; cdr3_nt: TGTGCCAGCAGCGAGGGATTGACTAATGAAAAACTGTTTTTT
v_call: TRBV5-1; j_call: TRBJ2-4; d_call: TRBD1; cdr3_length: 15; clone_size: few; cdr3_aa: CASSLEAGGSNIQYF; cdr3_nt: TGCGCCAGCAGCTTGGAGGCAGGGGGATCAAACATTCAGTACTTC
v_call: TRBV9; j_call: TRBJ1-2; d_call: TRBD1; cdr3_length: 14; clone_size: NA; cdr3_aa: CASSATGTGHGYTF; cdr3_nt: TGTGCCAGCAGCGCAACCGGGACAGGGCATGGCTACACCTTC
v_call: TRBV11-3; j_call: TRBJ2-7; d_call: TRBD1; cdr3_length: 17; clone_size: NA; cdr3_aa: CASSTLHGTESSYEQYF; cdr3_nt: TGTGCCAGCAGCACTTTACATGGGACAGAGAGCTCCTACGAGCAGTACTTC
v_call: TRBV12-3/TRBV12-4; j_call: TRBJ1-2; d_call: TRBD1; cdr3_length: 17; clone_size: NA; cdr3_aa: CASSPIGGRGDLYGYTF; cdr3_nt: TGTGCCAGCAGTCCGATAGGGGGCAGGGGGGACCTCTATGGCTACACCTTC
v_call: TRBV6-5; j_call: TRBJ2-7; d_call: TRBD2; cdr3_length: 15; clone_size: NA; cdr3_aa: CASSLSGGLSYEQYF; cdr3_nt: TGTGCCAGCAGCCTTAGCGGGGGCCTCTCCTACGAGCAGTACTTC
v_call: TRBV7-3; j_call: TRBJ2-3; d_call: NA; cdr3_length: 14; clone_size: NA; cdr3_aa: CVSSFAQGEDTQYF; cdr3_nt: TGTGTCAGCAGCTTCGCACAGGGCGAAGATACGCAGTATTTT
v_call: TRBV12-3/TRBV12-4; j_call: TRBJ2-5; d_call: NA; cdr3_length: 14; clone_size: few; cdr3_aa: CASSFLLRQETQYF; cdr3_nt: TGTGCCAGCAGTTTTCTTTTACGCCAAGAGACCCAGTACTTC
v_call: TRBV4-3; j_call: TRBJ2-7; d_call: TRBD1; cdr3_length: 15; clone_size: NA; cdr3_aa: CASSRGTGPIYEQYF; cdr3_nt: TGCGCCAGCAGCCGCGGGACAGGGCCGATTTACGAGCAGTACTTC
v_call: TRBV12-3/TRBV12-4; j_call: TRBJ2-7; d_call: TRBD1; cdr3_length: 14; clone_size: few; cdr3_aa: CASRTGTGANEQYF; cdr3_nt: TGTGCCAGCAGGACCGGGACAGGGGCTAACGAGCAGTACTTC
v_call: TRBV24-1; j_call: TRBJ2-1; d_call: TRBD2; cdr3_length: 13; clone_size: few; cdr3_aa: CATRAGGINEQFF; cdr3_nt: TGTGCCACTAGAGCGGGAGGGATCAATGAGCAGTTCTTC
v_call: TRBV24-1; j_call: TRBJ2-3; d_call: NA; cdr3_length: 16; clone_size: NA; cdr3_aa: CATSDPRGSGTDTQYF; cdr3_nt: TGTGCCACCAGTGACCCAAGGGGGTCAGGCACAGATACGCAGTATTTT
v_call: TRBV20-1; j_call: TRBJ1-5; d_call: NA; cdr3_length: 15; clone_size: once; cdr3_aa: CSARAAGESQETQHF; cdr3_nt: TGCAGTGCTAGAGCAGCGGGGGAATCCCAAGAGACCCAGCATTTT
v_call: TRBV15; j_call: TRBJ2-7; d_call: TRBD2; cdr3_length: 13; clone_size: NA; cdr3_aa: CAASGARAYEQYF; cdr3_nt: TGTGCCGCCAGCGGGGCTCGGGCCTACGAGCAGTACTTC
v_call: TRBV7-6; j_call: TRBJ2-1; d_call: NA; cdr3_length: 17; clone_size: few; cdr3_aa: CASSRPDGGLGTNEQFF; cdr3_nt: TGTGCCAGCAGCAGGCCGGATGGGGGTCTCGGTACCAATGAGCAGTTCTTC